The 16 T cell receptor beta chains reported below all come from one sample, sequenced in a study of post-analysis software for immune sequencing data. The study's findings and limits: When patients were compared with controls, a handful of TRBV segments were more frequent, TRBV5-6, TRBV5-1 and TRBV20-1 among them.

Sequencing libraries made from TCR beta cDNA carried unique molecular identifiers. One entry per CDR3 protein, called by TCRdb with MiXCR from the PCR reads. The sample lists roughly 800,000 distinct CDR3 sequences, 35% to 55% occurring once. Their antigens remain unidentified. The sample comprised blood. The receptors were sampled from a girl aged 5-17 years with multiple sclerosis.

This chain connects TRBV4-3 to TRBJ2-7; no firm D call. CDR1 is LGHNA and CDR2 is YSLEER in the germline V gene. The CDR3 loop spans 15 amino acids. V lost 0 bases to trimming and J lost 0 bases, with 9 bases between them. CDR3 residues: CASSQDGPPSYEQYF. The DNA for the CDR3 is TGCGCCAGCAGCCAAGATGGACCACCCTCCTACGAGCAGTACTTC.

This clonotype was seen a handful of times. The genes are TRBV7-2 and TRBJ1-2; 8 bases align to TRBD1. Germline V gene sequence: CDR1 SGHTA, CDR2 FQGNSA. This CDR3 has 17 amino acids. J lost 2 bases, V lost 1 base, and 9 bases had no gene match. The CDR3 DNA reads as TGTGCCAGCAGCTTAGAGTTTGGGACAGGCTACAACTATGGCTACACCTTC. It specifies CASSLEFGTGYNYGYTF.

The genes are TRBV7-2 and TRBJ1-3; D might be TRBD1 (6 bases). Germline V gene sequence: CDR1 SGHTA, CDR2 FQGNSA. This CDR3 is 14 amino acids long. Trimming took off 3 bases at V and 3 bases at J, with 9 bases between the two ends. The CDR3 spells CASSFGGLGNTIYF. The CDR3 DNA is TGTGCCAGCAGCTTTGGGGGGCTTGGAAACACCATATATTTT. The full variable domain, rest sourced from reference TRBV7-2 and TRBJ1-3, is GAGVSQSPSNKVTEKGKDVELRCDPISGHTALYWYRQSLGQGLEFLIYFQGNSAPDKSGLPSDRFSAERTGGSVSTLTIQRTQQEDSAVYLCASSFGGLGNTIYFGEGSWLTVV.

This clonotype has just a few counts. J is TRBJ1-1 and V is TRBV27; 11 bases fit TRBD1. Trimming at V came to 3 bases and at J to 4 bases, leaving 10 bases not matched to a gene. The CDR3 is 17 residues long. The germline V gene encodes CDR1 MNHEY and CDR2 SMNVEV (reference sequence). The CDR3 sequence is CASSLGTGQGVGTEAFF. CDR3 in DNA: TGTGCCAGCAGTTTGGGTACGGGACAGGGGGTTGGCACTGAAGCTTTCTTT.

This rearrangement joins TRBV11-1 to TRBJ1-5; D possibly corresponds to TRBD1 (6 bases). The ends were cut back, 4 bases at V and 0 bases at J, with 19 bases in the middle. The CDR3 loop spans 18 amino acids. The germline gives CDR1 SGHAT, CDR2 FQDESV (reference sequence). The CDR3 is CASSSPRTERNSNQPQHF. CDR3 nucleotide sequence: TGTGCCAGCAGCTCGCCCAGGACAGAGCGTAATAGCAATCAGCCCCAGCATTTT.

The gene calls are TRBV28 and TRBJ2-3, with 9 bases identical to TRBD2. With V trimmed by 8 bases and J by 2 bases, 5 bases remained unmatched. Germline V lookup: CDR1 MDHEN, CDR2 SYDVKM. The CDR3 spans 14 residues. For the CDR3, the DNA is TGTGCCAGCTCCGGACTAGCGAACACAGATACGCAGTATTTT. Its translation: CASSGLANTDTQYF. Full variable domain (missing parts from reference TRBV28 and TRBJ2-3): DVKVTQSSRYLVKRTGEKVFLECVQDMDHENMFWYRQDPGLGLRLIYFSYDVKMKEKGDIPEGYSVSREKKERFSLILESASTNQTSMYLCASSGLANTDTQYFGPGTRLTVL.

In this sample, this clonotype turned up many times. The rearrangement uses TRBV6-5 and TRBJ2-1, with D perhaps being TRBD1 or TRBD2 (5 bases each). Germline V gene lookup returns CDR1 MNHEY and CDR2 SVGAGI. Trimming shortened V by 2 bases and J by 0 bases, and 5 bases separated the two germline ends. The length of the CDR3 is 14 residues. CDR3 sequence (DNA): TGTGCCAGCAGTTACGGGGGCTCCTACAATGAGCAGTTCTTC. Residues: CASSYGGSYNEQFF.

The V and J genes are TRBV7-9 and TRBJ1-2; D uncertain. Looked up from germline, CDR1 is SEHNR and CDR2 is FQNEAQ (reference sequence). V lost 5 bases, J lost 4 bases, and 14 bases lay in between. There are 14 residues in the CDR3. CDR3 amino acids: CASSPNPGTYGYTF. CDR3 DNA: TGTGCCAGCAGCCCTAATCCCGGTACCTATGGCTACACCTTC. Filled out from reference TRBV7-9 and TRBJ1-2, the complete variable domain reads DTGVSQNPRHKITKRGQNVTFRCDPISEHNRLYWYRQTLGQGPEFLTYFQNEAQLEKSRLLSDRFSAERPKGSFSTLEIQRTEQGDSAMYLCASSPNPGTYGYTFGSGTRLTVV.

CDR3 in amino acids: CASSWEGQGGNTIYF. In DNA form, the CDR3 reads TGCGCCAGCAGCTGGGAGGGGCAGGGCGGAAACACCATATATTTT. The rearrangement uses TRBV4-1 and TRBJ1-3; D might be TRBD1 (5 bases). CDR3 length equals 15 residues. Trimming pared 5 bases from V and 4 bases from J, leaving 15 bases between. Germline assignment: CDR1 MGHRA and CDR2 YSYEKL.

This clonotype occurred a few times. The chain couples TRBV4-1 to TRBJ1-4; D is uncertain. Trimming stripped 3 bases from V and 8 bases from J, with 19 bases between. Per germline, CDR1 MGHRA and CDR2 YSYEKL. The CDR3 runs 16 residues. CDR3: CASSQVTGPIGEKLFF. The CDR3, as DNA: TGCGCCAGCAGCCAGGTAACCGGCCCCATTGGCGAAAAACTGTTTTTT.

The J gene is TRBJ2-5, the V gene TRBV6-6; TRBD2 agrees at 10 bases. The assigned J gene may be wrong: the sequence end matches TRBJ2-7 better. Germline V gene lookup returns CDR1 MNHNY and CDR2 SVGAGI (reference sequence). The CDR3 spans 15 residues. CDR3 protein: CASSSPGLARYEQYF. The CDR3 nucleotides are TGTGCCAGCAGTTCCCCGGGACTAGCGAGATACGAGCAGTACTTC.

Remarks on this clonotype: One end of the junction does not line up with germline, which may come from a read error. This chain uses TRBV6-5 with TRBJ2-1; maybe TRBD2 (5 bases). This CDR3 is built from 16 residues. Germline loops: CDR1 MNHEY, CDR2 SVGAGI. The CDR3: CANSYFGSTAYNEQFF. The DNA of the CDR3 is TGTGCCAACAGTTACTTTGGGAGTACGGCCTACAATGAGCAGTTCTTC.

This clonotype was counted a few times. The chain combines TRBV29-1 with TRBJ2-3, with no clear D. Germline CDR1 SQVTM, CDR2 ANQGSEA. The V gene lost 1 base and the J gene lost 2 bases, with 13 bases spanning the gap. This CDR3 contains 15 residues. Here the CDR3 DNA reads TGCAGCGTTGAAGTGATACAGCTCCTCACAGATACGCAGTATTTT. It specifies CSVEVIQLLTDTQYF.

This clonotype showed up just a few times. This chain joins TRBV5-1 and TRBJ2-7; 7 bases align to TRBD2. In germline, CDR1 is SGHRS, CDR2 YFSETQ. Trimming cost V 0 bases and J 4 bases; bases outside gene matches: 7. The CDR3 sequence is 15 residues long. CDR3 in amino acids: CASSLAGGRVYEQYF. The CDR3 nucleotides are TGCGCCAGCAGCTTGGCCGGCGGGAGAGTTTACGAGCAGTACTTC.

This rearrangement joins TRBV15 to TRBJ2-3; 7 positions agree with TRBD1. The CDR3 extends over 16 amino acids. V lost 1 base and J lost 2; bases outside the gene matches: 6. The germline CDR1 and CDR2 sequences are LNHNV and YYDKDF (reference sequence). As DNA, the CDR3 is TGTGCCACCAGCAGAGTCCGGGACAGCCTCACAGATACGCAGTATTTT. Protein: CATSRVRDSLTDTQYF. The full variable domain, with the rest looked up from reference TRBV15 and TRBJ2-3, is DAMVIQNPRYQVTQFGKPVTLSCSQTLNHNVMYWYQQKSSQAPKLLFHYYDKDFNNEADTPDNFQSRRPNTSFCFLDIRSPGLGDTAMYLCATSRVRDSLTDTQYFGPGTRLTVL.

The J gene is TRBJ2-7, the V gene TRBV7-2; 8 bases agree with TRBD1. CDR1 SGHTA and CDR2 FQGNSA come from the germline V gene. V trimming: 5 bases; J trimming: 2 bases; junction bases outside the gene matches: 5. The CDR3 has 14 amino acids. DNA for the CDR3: TGTGCCAGCAGCAACCGGGACAGGCCCTACGAGCAGTACTTC. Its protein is CASSNRDRPYEQYF.